The 20 T cell receptor beta chains below were found in one sample sequenced in a study of identical twins. TCRdb used MiXCR to reprocess the 5' RACE reads, holding one entry per CDR3 protein. The sample carries around 960,000 distinct CDR3 sequences, about 12% recorded once. This sample also belongs to another study, concerning yellow fever vaccine responses in identical twins.

The specimen was PBMCs. The receptor source for this set is a woman younger than 35 in good health.

The chain has TRBV4-1 and TRBJ1-2, with a weak D call TRBD1 (6 bases). The CDR3 is 14 residues long. The germline gives CDR1 MGHRA, CDR2 YSYEKL. V was trimmed by 4 bases and J by 4 bases, leaving 13 bases between them. The CDR3 spells CASSPQGRFYGYTF. The CDR3 DNA reads as TGCGCCAGCAGCCCGCAGGGGCGGTTCTATGGCTACACCTTC.

The CDR3 protein is CASSPRWTSTDTQYF. The DNA for the CDR3 is TGTGCCAGCAGTCCCCGTTGGACTAGCACAGATACGCAGTATTTT. The chain has TRBV27 and TRBJ2-3; a weak D match, TRBD2 (5 bases). V lost 5 bases and J 0 bases, leaving 12 bases between the germline ends. CDR1 is MNHEY and CDR2 is SMNVEV in the germline V gene (reference sequence). This CDR3 has 15 amino acids.

This clonotype was seen ten or more times. This chain links TRBV7-8 with TRBJ2-7; D is unclear. CDR1 and CDR2 (germline): SGHVS, FQNEAQ. V was trimmed by 4 bases and J by 2 bases, leaving 9 bases between them. This CDR3 contains 13 residues. The CDR3 sequence is CASSSRATYEQYV. The CDR3 DNA reads TGTGCCAGCAGCTCCCGAGCAACCTACGAGCAGTACGTC.

This clonotype turned up a few times. V usage is TRBV12-3 or TRBV12-4 and J usage is TRBJ2-1; D possibly corresponds to TRBD2 (6 bases). This CDR3 comprises 15 residues. Trimming removed 3 bases from V and 5 bases from J, with 14 bases in between. CDR3 region: CASSFPSAGDNEQFF. The CDR3 nucleotides are TGTGCCAGCAGTTTCCCTAGCGCCGGGGACAATGAGCAGTTCTTC.

This clonotype was detected ten times or more. The chain links TRBV6-2 or TRBV6-3 to TRBJ2-1, with 7 bases that match TRBD1. The trim removed 5 bases at V and 4 bases at J, leaving 8 bases unmatched. The CDR3 extends over 15 amino acids. The germline V gene encodes CDR1 MNHEY and CDR2 SVGEGT. The chain's CDR3 is CASSRGDSKYNEQFF. The CDR3 nucleotides read TGTGCCAGCAGTAGAGGGGACAGTAAATACAATGAGCAGTTCTTC.

This clonotype was observed at least ten times. The chain uses TRBV5-1 and TRBJ2-1, with D possibly being TRBD2 (6 bases). This CDR3 comprises 15 residues. V dropped 3 bases and J dropped 6 bases, with 16 bases sitting between them. Germline V CDR1 and CDR2: SGHRS, YFSETQ. The CDR3 sequence is CASSWGRTGLNEQFF. DNA for the CDR3: TGCGCCAGCAGCTGGGGGAGGACGGGGCTCAATGAGCAGTTCTTC.

CDR3 bases: TGTGCCAGCACGGACAGGGCACCCGCTAACTATGGCTACACCTTC. The encoded protein is CASTDRAPANYGYTF. This chain links TRBV6-2 or TRBV6-3 with TRBJ1-2, with TRBD1 matching over 8 bases. The CDR3 covers 15 residues. From germline, CDR1 is MNHEY and CDR2 SVGEGT. J was trimmed by 0 bases and V by 7 bases; bases with no gene match: 7.

V usage is TRBV6-6 and J usage is TRBJ2-7; D gene ambiguous. Trimming stripped 6 bases from V and 2 bases from J, with 11 bases between. The CDR3 contains 13 residues. Per the germline V gene, CDR1 is MNHNY and CDR2 is SVGAGI (reference sequence). Written as DNA, the CDR3 is TGTGCCAGCAGGCCACGTCCACCCTACGAGCAGTACTTC. It codes for CASRPRPPYEQYF.

Ten or more counts support this clonotype. The gene calls are TRBV20-1 and TRBJ2-7; D is unresolved. CDR3 length: 11 residues. The germline gives CDR1 DFQATT, CDR2 SNEGSKA (reference sequence). Trimming cost V 0 bases and J 4 bases, with 4 bases left between them. The CDR3 DNA reads as TGCAGTGCTAGAGACCCTTACGAGCAGTACGTC. Its protein is CSARDPYEQYV.

This clonotype was counted a few times. The V call is TRBV12-3 or TRBV12-4, the J call TRBJ1-2; TRBD1 is a possible D gene (5 bases). Trimming stripped 8 bases from V and 7 bases from J, with 23 bases between. The CDR3 has 15 amino acids. The CDR3 loop reads CASVRNRDAIRGYTF. In DNA, the CDR3 is TGTGCCAGCGTAAGAAATAGGGACGCAATTCGTGGCTACACCTTC.

The chain uses TRBV27 and TRBJ2-3; 8 bases line up with TRBD1. V gave up 5 bases and J gave up 5 bases; unmatched junction bases: 6. This CDR3 spans 14 amino acids. The germline gives CDR1 MNHEY, CDR2 SMNVEV (reference sequence). The CDR3 nucleotides read TGTGCCAGCAGTGACAGGGGAGTTTTAGATACGCAGTATTTT. Translation: CASSDRGVLDTQYF.

This clonotype has a count of ten or more. The chain recombines TRBV29-1 with TRBJ1-2; 7 nucleotides line up with TRBD1. The CDR3 sequence is 13 residues long. V lost 5 bases to trimming and J lost 6 bases; unmatched junction nucleotides: 9. Germline CDR1 and CDR2: SQVTM and ANQGSEA. CDR3 bases: TGCAGCGTTCCGAGACAGGGCGTGGATGGCTACACCTTC. Its translation: CSVPRQGVDGYTF.

This clonotype was detected ten times or more. This chain uses TRBV7-2 with TRBJ2-7; 11 positions agree with TRBD2. Germline trimming cut 4 bases from V and 7 bases from J; bases unmatched to any gene: 6. The germline gives CDR1 SGHTA, CDR2 FQGNSA. The CDR3 has 14 residues. CDR3 coding DNA: TGTGCCAGCAGCTATAGCGGGAGGGCCGCTGAGCAGTACTTC. It translates to CASSYSGRAAEQYF.

This sequence joins TRBV28 and TRBJ2-3, with D tentatively TRBD1 or TRBD2 (7 bases each). The CDR3 sequence is 15 residues long. Trimming shortened V by 5 bases and J by 2 bases, and 14 bases separated the two germline ends. CDR1 and CDR2 (germline): MDHEN, SYDVKM. CDR3 sequence: CASSPRGGPTDTQYF. In DNA, the CDR3 is TGTGCCAGCAGTCCCAGGGGGGGCCCCACAGATACGCAGTATTTT. The full variable domain, its missing parts supplied by reference TRBV28 and TRBJ2-3, is DVKVTQSSRYLVKRTGEKVFLECVQDMDHENMFWYRQDPGLGLRLIYFSYDVKMKEKGDIPEGYSVSREKKERFSLILESASTNQTSMYLCASSPRGGPTDTQYFGPGTRLTVL.

The chain joins TRBV6-2 or TRBV6-3 to TRBJ2-1; TRBD2 matches 8 bases. The CDR3 covers 14 residues. The germline gives CDR1 MNHEY, CDR2 SVGEGT. Germline trimming cut 2 bases from V and 7 bases from J; bases unmatched to any gene: 4. CDR3 amino acids: CASSYGGGLNEQFF. The CDR3 DNA follows: TGTGCCAGCAGTTACGGCGGGGGGCTTAATGAGCAGTTCTTC.

The chain couples TRBV7-2 to TRBJ2-2; 7 nucleotides match TRBD1. In germline, CDR1 is SGHTA, CDR2 FQGNSA. The CDR3 covers 15 residues. The V gene end was trimmed by 3 bases and the J gene end by 4 bases; junction bases not matched to a gene: 5. The CDR3 sequence is CASSFTGARTGELFF. CDR3 in DNA: TGTGCCAGCAGCTTCACAGGGGCGCGCACCGGGGAGCTGTTTTTT.

This clonotype has just a few counts. The rearrangement links TRBV7-9 to TRBJ2-7; 11 bases align to TRBD1. This CDR3 has 13 amino acids. V trimming: 5 bases; J trimming: 7 bases; junction bases outside the gene matches: 4. Germline lookup yields CDR1 SEHNR and CDR2 FQNEAQ (reference sequence). The CDR3 spells CASSKGQGGEQYV. As DNA, the CDR3 is TGTGCCAGCAGCAAGGGACAGGGGGGAGAGCAGTACGTC.

This clonotype has at least ten counts. The rearrangement uses TRBV7-2 and TRBJ2-7, with 10 bases matching TRBD2. CDR1 is SGHTA, CDR2 FQGNSA, per germline. The CDR3 extends over 16 amino acids. The V segment lost 4 bases and the J segment 3 bases; nucleotides outside the gene matches: 9. CDR3 DNA: TGTGCCAGCAGCTCCCACTATTGGACTAGCGGCTACGAGCAGTACTTC. Its translation is CASSSHYWTSGYEQYF.

This chain links TRBV20-1 with TRBJ2-7; D gene unclear. Per germline, CDR1 DFQATT and CDR2 SNEGSKA (reference sequence). The CDR3 extends over 14 amino acids. The V gene lost 1 base and the J gene lost 3 bases, with 13 bases spanning the gap. The DNA of the CDR3 is TGCAGTGCTAGAGTCCCGGGTCTCGACTACGAGCAGTACTTC. This codes for CSARVPGLDYEQYF.

This clonotype was recorded a few times. This rearrangement joins TRBV7-2 to TRBJ2-4, with a possible D match to TRBD2 (6 bases). Trimming pared 2 bases from V and 10 bases from J, leaving 12 bases between. The germline V gene encodes CDR1 SGHTA and CDR2 FQGNSA. This CDR3 comprises 13 residues. CDR3 coding DNA: TGTGCCAGCAGCTTAACGGGGACTGTTATTCAGTACTTC. Protein sequence: CASSLTGTVIQYF.